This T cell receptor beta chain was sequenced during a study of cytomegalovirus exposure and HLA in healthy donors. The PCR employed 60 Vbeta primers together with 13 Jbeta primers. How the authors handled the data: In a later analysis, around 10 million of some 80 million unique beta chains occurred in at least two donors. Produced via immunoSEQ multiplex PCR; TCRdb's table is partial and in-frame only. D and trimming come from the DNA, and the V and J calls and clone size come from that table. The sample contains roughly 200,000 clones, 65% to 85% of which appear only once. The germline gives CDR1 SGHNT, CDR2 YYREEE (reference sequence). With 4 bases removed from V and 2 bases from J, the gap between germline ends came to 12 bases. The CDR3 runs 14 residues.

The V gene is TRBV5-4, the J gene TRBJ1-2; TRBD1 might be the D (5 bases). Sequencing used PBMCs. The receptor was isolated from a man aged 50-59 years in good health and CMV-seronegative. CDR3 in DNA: TGTGCCAGCAGCCCGGGCAGGGCCAACTATGGCTACACCTTC. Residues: CASSPGRANYGYTF.